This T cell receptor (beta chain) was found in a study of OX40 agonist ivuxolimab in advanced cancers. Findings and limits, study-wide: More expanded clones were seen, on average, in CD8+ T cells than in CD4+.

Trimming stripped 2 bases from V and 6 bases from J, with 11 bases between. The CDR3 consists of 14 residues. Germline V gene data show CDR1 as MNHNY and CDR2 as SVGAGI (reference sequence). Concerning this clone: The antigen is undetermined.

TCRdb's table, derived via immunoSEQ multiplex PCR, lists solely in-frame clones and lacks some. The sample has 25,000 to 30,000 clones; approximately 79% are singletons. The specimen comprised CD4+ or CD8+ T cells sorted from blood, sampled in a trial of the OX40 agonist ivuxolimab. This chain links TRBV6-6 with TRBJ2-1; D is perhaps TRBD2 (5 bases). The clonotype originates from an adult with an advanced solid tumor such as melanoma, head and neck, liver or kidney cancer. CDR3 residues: CASSYPGGPNEQFF. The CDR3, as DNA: TGTGCCAGCAGTTACCCTGGAGGACCCAATGAGCAGTTCTTC.